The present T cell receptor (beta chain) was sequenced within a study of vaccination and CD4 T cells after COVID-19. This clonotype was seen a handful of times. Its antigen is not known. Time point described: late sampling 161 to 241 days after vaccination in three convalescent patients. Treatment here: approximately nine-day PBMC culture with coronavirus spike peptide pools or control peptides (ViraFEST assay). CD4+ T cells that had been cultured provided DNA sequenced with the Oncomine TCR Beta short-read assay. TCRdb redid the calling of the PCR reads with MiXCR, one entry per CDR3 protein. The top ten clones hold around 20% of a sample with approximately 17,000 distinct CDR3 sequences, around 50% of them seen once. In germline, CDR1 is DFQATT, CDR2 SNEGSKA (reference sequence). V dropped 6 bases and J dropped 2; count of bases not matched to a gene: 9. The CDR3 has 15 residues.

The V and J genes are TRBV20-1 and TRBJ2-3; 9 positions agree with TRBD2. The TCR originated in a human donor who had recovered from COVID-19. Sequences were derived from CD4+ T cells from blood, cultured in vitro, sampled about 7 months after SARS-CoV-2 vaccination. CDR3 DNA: TGCAGTGCAAACCCCAGCGGGGGGAACACAGATACGCAGTATTTT. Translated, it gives CSANPSGGNTDTQYF.